The table lists the clone carrying this T cell receptor (beta chain) with many counts. The read ends 3 residues early relative to the CDR3; the germline J gene fills the gap. This entry is derived from a study of T cell clonality in common variable immunodeficiency. Per germline, CDR1 SEHNR and CDR2 FQNEAQ (reference sequence). The CDR3 runs to 13 residues. Generated by immunoSEQ multiplex PCR, the TCRdb table keeps only in-frame clones and is missing some. Recorded here are about 59,000 clones, none singletons. The chain is built from TRBV7-9 and TRBJ1-4; TRBD1 aligns across 9 bases. This TCR was sampled from a person aged 18 to 69 in good health. The sequencing sample was made of peripheral blood mononuclear cells. The sequenced part of the CDR3 DNA is TGTGCCAGCAGCTTAGACACAGGGGGCAAA. Protein sequence: CASSLDTGGK. The whole CDR3 reads CASSLDTGGKLFF.